The source of this T cell receptor beta chain is a study of vaccination and CD4 T cells after COVID-19. Across the study: Samples were taken after vaccination, a median of approximately 73 days after dose two, with a range of 14 to 241. Overlapping peptides covering the spike proteins of SARS-CoV-2, HCoV-NL63, HCoV-OC43 and HCoV-229E were added to stimulate cells. Study outcomes and limitations: The researchers studied relatively few convalescent patients and omitted early post-infection timepoints.

Details on this clonotype: Antigen unknown.

The CDR3 is 17 residues long. V dropped 0 bases and J dropped 0 bases, with 13 bases sitting between them. CDR1 SGHDT and CDR2 YYEEEE come from the germline V gene. The treatment was: roughly nine-day PBMC culture with coronavirus spike peptide pools or control peptides (ViraFEST assay). Peptide pools at around 9.6 ug/ml stimulated around 2 million PBMCs per well with about 9.1 IU/ml IL-2. Sequencing of cultured CD4+ T cell DNA used the Oncomine TCR Beta short-read assay. Via MiXCR, TCRdb re-called the PCR reads, giving one row per CDR3 protein. There are roughly 15,000 distinct CDR3 sequences in the sample; about 45% occur only once, and 6.5% to 9% lies in the top ten.

The sequencing sample was made of CD4+ T cells from blood, cultured in vitro. The sequence was collected from a human donor who had recovered from COVID-19. The chain combines TRBV5-6 with TRBJ2-4; D gene uncertain. The CDR3 DNA reads as TGTGCCAGCAGCTTGGTGAGAGAAGGATTAGCCAAAAACATTCAGTACTTC. Translating it yields CASSLVREGLAKNIQYF. The full variable domain, completed using reference TRBV5-6 and TRBJ2-4, is DAGVTQSPTHLIKTRGQQVTLRCSPKSGHDTVSWYQQALGQGPQFIFQYYEEEERQRGNFPDRFSGHQFPNYSSELNVNALLLGDSALYLCASSLVREGLAKNIQYFGAGTRLSVL.